A single T cell receptor (beta chain) is shown here with its context. What antigen it recognizes has not been identified. Base quality data are lacking; no much larger clone is found one base away. V is trimmed back by 3 bases and J by 7 bases, and the junction contains 11 bases that no gene match accounts for. The germline V gene provides CDR1 SQVTM and CDR2 ANQGSEA. From its cysteine to its phenylalanine, the CDR3 spans 14 amino acids. Only the CDR3 DNA stays, 42 bases, in frame from base 1. The data derive from a study of cytomegalovirus exposure and HLA in healthy donors (dated by TCRdb to between 2016 and 2019). About the full investigation: An earlier analysis of around 600 of the donors reported about 250 Gb of sequence data and 117 million unique TCR beta sequences from some 180 million T cells. The T cell repertoires of 666 subjects were profiled by immunosequencing and related to cytomegalovirus serostatus. Donor age, sex, ethnicity and CMV serostatus were compiled alongside the repertoire data. HLA typing covered class I and class II loci at four-digit resolution. The number of donors typed differed by locus, with about 629-630 for A, B, C, DRB1 and DQB1, roughly 520 for DQA1, 600 to 610 for DPA1, and some 470 for DPB1. Of the roughly 400 genotyped donors, about 84% fell in the genetic ancestry cluster associated with self-reported Caucasian donors. Four to six DR-DQ haplotypes were handled as single units for association and clustering, since linkage in the cohort was strong. In a later genetic analysis, genome-wide SNP genotypes for about 65% of the roughly 670 donors were used, and that subset was treated as a discovery cohort. A later analysis re-examined previously published TCR beta repertoires from 600 to 700 donors and added high-resolution HLA genotyping to investigate patterns of TCR occurrence. To predict cytomegalovirus infection status, the study combined high-throughput TCR immunosequencing, statistical association of individual TCRs with disease status, and machine learning. The study was designed to test whether signatures of past pathogen exposure could be identified by cataloging public T cell receptors. Rather than using new phenotypic data, the later analysis identified candidate immune exposures from TCR beta sequences and from how often those sequences occurred across donors. All discovery cohort repertoires had been generated on a single sequencing platform. An earlier analysis of roughly 600 of the donors used high-throughput TCR beta sequencing to judge whether each TCR beta V gene segment behaved as functional or pseudogenic. Among 350 to 400 genotyped donors of the cohort, an average of roughly 240,000 unique TCR beta nucleotide sequences were sequenced per donor, about a sixth of them non-productive. About 320 gigabases of sequencing data and 70 million to 85 million unique TCR sequences were included in an early release covering about 700 HLA-typed donors. Along with the approximately 620-subject first cohort, a separate validation cohort of 120 different subjects was used.

The cohort comprised 670 or so healthy bone marrow donors. At the time of sampling, every cohort member was nominally healthy, though immune exposures that went unrecorded were likely present. The donor was CMV seropositive and was included in the group of approximately 310 seropositive cohort members. A peripheral blood sample was collected from each donor, and TCR beta sequencing was performed on peripheral blood mononuclear cells. The Qiagen DNeasy Blood Extraction Kit was used to extract genomic DNA from the blood cell samples. Receptor amplification or capture employed the immunoSEQ multiplex PCR assay. A mixture of 60 forward primers for TCR Vbeta segments and 13 reverse primers for TCR Jbeta segments was used in the multiplex PCR. Amplification of the CDR3 region of rearranged TCR beta genes was performed with a multiplex PCR assay on genomic DNA. Amplified TCR beta libraries were sequenced as 87-base-pair reads on the Illumina HiSeq System. From the authors' description of their analysis: Across the 670 or so repertoires, a later analysis counted 80 million or so unique TCR beta chains, approximately 10 million of which were shared by at least two donors. Raw reads were error-corrected and collapsed into unique sequences by a nearest-neighbor algorithm in which closely related sequences were merged to remove PCR and sequencing errors. V, D and J gene segments were assigned by aligning CDR3 sequences to IMGT reference sequences. Each retained sequence needed at least a six-nucleotide match to both a V gene segment and a J gene segment. Rearrangements were classified as productive when the CDR3 lacked stop codons and remained in frame with V and J, and all other rearrangements were classified as non-productive. Following IMGT convention, CDR3 was defined as the stretch from the second conserved V-encoded cysteine up to the conserved J-encoded phenylalanine. Sequences without an unambiguous match to a single V gene segment were excluded from the earlier analysis of approximately 560 of the donors. In an earlier analysis of approximately 500 of the donors, a V segment was called functional when productive rearrangements were above 56.7%, and segregating when the standard deviation between donors exceeded 5%. To diagnose cytomegalovirus status from the catalog of TCR beta chain sequences, a statistical classification framework was built. V and J gene assignment, in a later analysis, came from comparing TCR nucleotide sequences with IMGT/GENE-DB human TR gene sequences. Using the TCRdist pipeline, a later analysis assigned CDR3 sequences along with most-parsimonious VDJ recombination scenarios. In a later analysis, each TCR beta chain was defined by its CDR3 amino acid sequence together with its V-gene family, and reads lacking a unique V-gene family were excluded. To address suspected cross-contamination and a sequencing artifact, a later analysis removed over 500 highly shared, low-generation-probability nucleotide sequences. For each public chain, a later analysis derived a clonal expansion index from normalized ranks of inferred template counts within each repertoire. Generation probabilities in a later analysis came from a VDJ recombination model fitted to out-of-frame rearrangements, and those results were checked against IGoR. Hypergeometric tests were used in a later analysis to score TCR-TCR, TCR-HLA and TCR-CMV co-occurrence, with a repertoire-size bias correction applied to the TCR pairs. False discovery rates were estimated in a later analysis by permuting HLA or CMV assignments 20 times. In a later analysis, co-occurring TCRs were grouped with DBSCAN, and TCRdist sequence similarity was added when clustering was performed within HLA-allele-positive subsets. Co-occurrence clustering excluded repertoires with fewer than 30,000 or more than 120,000 public chains, plus five with anomalous nucleotide sharing. Here the immuneACCESS table is served through TCRdb, limited to in-frame sequences with V and J called. Missing clones are a known gap in these copies; in checked studies unresolved V genes cover under half, and the rest lacks a known reason. That table furnishes V, J and clone size, whereas the DNA furnished D and trimming. The sample includes 150,000 to 200,000 clones, with nearly 80% observed a single time. Of the sample, around 0.97% is held by the ten largest clones.

The paper as a whole reports these results and caveats: Immune exposure information for the cohort was limited to CMV serostatus. Assigning TCR associations to individual alleles was difficult when HLA alleles, especially DR and DQ, strongly co-occurred. In a later analysis, several top co-occurrence clusters were reported to appear linked to parvovirus B19, influenza, CMV and Epstein-Barr virus. Because the 87-base-pair reads could not distinguish some IMGT-functional V segments, including TRBV6-2 and TRBV6-3, those segments were excluded. A group of highly shared sequence variants was considered likely to be a technical artifact of the sequencing pipeline. Linkage disequilibrium might explain the correlated functional status among segregating V segments, but an unknown experimental factor could not be ruled out. A later genetic analysis associated a missense DCLRE1C variant with V-gene and J-gene trimming of TCR beta chains, and an independent cohort replicated the association. Cytomegalovirus status was reported to be diagnosed by the classifier with high specificity and sensitivity in both the original and validation cohorts. A total of 164 TCR beta chains were listed by the study as associated with cytomegalovirus. Because counts were too low, seventeen rarely observed V segments, including chromosome 9 orphons, were excluded from the earlier analysis of about 500 of the donors. While some public TCRs were present in many individuals, most TCR sequences turned up only very rarely across donors. Because HLA typing was unavailable for some donors at each locus, only the typed subset was used in association tests. In a later analysis, around 17,000 TCR beta sequences were associated with specific HLA alleles at a false discovery rate of 0.05. In a later analysis, the rate of TCR association differed among HLA loci, with DRB1 alleles having the most associated TCRs and HLA-C alleles having the fewest. A later analysis found that HLA-associated TCR beta chains were more clonally expanded and had lower generation probabilities than equally common non-associated chains. The presence/absence analyses assumed that sequencing depth was roughly uniform across donors, and that assumption may not be true. A further reported finding was that TCR beta sequences accurately predicted the HLA-A and HLA-B alleles for most subjects in the first cohort. In a later genetic analysis, fewer N-insertions in productive TCRs were reported among donors in an Asian-associated ancestry cluster than the approximately 630-donor mean. In vitro tests confirmed that a few of the cytomegalovirus-associated TCR beta chains recognize cytomegalovirus antigens. In an earlier analysis of 587 of the donors, most TCR beta V segments appeared in productive rearrangements about 87% or about 30% of the time, broadly matching IMGT annotations. In this cohort, only TCR beta chains were sequenced, and detectable features were limited by the absence of alpha or paired-chain data. Most CMV-associated TCR beta chains appeared to be HLA-restricted in a later analysis, and the HLA associations seemed to be driven largely by CMV exposure. The authors suggested that the approach could potentially be extended to other disease states and immunological phenotypes.

The specimen was PBMCs. The origin of this receptor is a woman aged 50 to 60 in good health and CMV-seropositive. The chain is encoded by TRBV29-1 joined to TRBJ1-2; 7 of the junction bases match TRBD1. CDR3 reads: CSVESTTGFLGYTF. The nucleotide sequence is given as TGCAGCGTTGAGTCAACGACAGGGTTCCTTGGCTACACCTTC.